These 27 T cell receptor beta chains originate from one sample sequenced in a study of early T cells in non-severe SARS-CoV-2 infection. TCRdb independently ran MiXCR on the 5' RACE reads; one entry per CDR3 protein. This table holds about 35,000 distinct CDR3 sequences, more than 5% found once. Input material: whole blood. These receptors were collected from an adult who was a healthcare worker with PCR-confirmed SARS-CoV-2 infection or an uninfected control (not recorded which).

This clonotype was seen ten or more times. In nucleotides, the CDR3 is TGTGCCAGCAGCCCACATACATCGGTCGTCTACGAGCAGTACTTC. Translation: CASSPHTSVVYEQYF. The rearrangement joins TRBV7-2 to TRBJ2-7; unclear D gene. The CDR3 is made up of 15 amino acids. Germline V lookup: CDR1 SGHTA, CDR2 FQGNSA. Trimming left V 5 bases short and J 3 bases short, with 17 bases between.

This clonotype was observed at least ten times. The V gene is TRBV28, the J gene TRBJ1-1; no reliable D call. This CDR3 is built from 15 residues. Germline V gives CDR1 MDHEN, CDR2 SYDVKM. Trimming left V 2 bases short and J 1 base short, with 11 bases between. CDR3 sequence (DNA): TGTGCCAGCAGTTTAGGGTATTCGGGGAACACTGAAGCTTTCTTT. The encoded protein is CASSLGYSGNTEAFF.

This clonotype was seen repeatedly, ten times or more. This chain uses TRBV3-1 with TRBJ1-2; 7 nucleotides line up with TRBD1. The CDR3 loop spans 15 amino acids. V was pared by 4 bases and J by 6 bases, with 11 bases of the junction left unmatched. CDR1 and CDR2 (germline): LGHDT, YNNKEL (reference sequence). In DNA, the CDR3 is TGTGCCAGCAGCCCCGGGACAGCGGGATACGATGGCTACACCTTC. It is translated as CASSPGTAGYDGYTF.

This clonotype was detected only a few times. The V call is TRBV29-1, the J call TRBJ2-7; tentatively, D is TRBD1 (6 bases). CDR1 and CDR2 from the germline V gene are SQVTM and ANQGSEA. The CDR3 length is 13 residues. Deletions cut 4 bases from V and 4 bases from J, with 14 bases between. The CDR3 here is CSVGSRGGYEQYF. The CDR3 nucleotides read TGCAGCGTTGGGAGCAGGGGTGGGTACGAGCAGTACTTC.

A note on this clonotype: Compared with germline, one end of the junction differs, possibly owing to a read error. The chain uses TRBV11-2 and TRBJ2-4; tentatively, D is TRBD2 (6 bases). Per the germline V gene, CDR1 is SGHAT and CDR2 is FQNNGV. The CDR3 is made up of 16 amino acids. The CDR3: CASSLDRGSAKNIQYF. The CDR3 DNA follows: TGTGCCAGCAGCCTAGATCGGGGGTCAGCCAAAAACATTCAGTACTTC.

The chain joins TRBV6-5 to TRBJ2-7; weak D call: TRBD2 (5 bases). The CDR3 has 13 residues. V was clipped by 0 bases and J by 2 bases, with 5 bases between them. In germline, CDR1 is MNHEY, CDR2 SVGAGI. The DNA for the CDR3 is TGTGCCAGCAGTTACTCGGGAGCCTACGAGCAGTACTTC. This sequence encodes CASSYSGAYEQYF.

This clonotype showed up many times. This sequence joins TRBV5-1 and TRBJ2-7; possibly TRBD1 for D (6 bases). Germline V gene data show CDR1 as SGHRS and CDR2 as YFSETQ. The CDR3 contains 15 residues. Trimming shortened V by 0 bases and J by 0 bases, and 10 bases separated the two germline ends. CDR3 nucleotide sequence: TGCGCCAGCAGCTTGGTTTTAGGGGGCTCCTACGAGCAGTACTTC. Translation gives CASSLVLGGSYEQYF. Full variable domain (remainder filled in from reference TRBV5-1 and TRBJ2-7): KAGVTQTPRYLIKTRGQQVTLSCSPISGHRSVSWYQQTPGQGLQFLFEYFSETQRNKGNFPGRFSGRQFSNSRSEMNVSTLELGDSALYLCASSLVLGGSYEQYFGPGTRLTVT.

This clonotype was counted at least ten times. The chain couples TRBV7-6 to TRBJ2-1, with a weak D call TRBD2 (5 bases). This CDR3 has 14 residues. Germline V gives CDR1 SGHVS, CDR2 FNYEAQ. V lost 2 bases to trimming and J lost 1 base, with 6 bases between them. DNA of the CDR3: TGTGCCAGCAGCTTAAGAGGGTCCTACAATGAGCAGTTCTTC. Protein product: CASSLRGSYNEQFF.

The table lists this clonotype with many counts. The chain couples TRBV6-5 to TRBJ2-3; D is unresolved. Trimming took 5 bases from V and 5 from J, leaving 14 bases between them. Per the germline V gene, CDR1 is MNHEY and CDR2 is SVGAGI. The CDR3 is 14 residues long. The CDR3 loop is CASSPRAIGDTQYF. The CDR3, as DNA: TGTGCCAGCAGTCCTCGGGCCATCGGAGATACGCAGTATTTT.

This clonotype was observed at least ten times. The rearrangement links TRBV5-5 to TRBJ2-7, with D possibly matching TRBD1 (6 bases). This CDR3 is built from 14 residues. The V end was cut by 1 base, the J end by 0 bases, with 8 bases between. The germline V gene encodes CDR1 SGHKS and CDR2 YYEKEE (reference sequence). The CDR3 region is CASSLLGGSYEQYF. The CDR3 DNA sequence: TGTGCCAGCAGCTTGCTAGGGGGCTCCTACGAGCAGTACTTC.

This clonotype was observed at least ten times. The chain couples TRBV30 to TRBJ2-2; no clear D gene. CDR1 and CDR2 (germline): GTSNPN, SVGIG (reference sequence). The V end was cut by 3 bases, the J end by 6 bases, with 8 bases between. The CDR3 has 12 residues. The CDR3 nucleotides are TGTGCCTGGAGGGGTGGCCCCGGGGAGCTGTTTTTT. Protein product: CAWRGGPGELFF.

There are many counts of this clonotype. The CDR3 DNA follows: TGTGCCAGCAGCTTACCGGGACAGACCTACAATGAGCAGTTCTTC. This gives the protein CASSLPGQTYNEQFF. The chain employs TRBV5-4 and TRBJ2-1; 7 bases are a match to TRBD1. The trim removed 2 bases at V and 2 bases at J, leaving 4 bases unmatched. CDR1 and CDR2 from the germline V gene are SGHNT and YYREEE (reference sequence). The CDR3 runs to 15 residues.

This clonotype was recorded many times. The chain carries TRBV20-1 and TRBJ1-6; D possibly corresponds to TRBD1 (6 bases). This CDR3 has 15 residues. Germline V gives CDR1 DFQATT, CDR2 SNEGSKA (reference sequence). Deletions cut 4 bases from V and 6 bases from J, with 16 bases between. CDR3 in DNA: TGCAGTGCTATTCAGCGACAGGTCCCTAATTCACCCCTCCACTTT. Encoded protein: CSAIQRQVPNSPLHF.

The genes are TRBV7-2 and TRBJ2-7; 7 bases line up with TRBD1. V was clipped by 2 bases and J by 2 bases; unmatched bases: 6. This CDR3 has 15 residues. Germline V CDR1 and CDR2: SGHTA, FQGNSA. CDR3 residues: CASSLTRQGAYEQYF. The CDR3 bases are TGTGCCAGCAGCTTAACGAGACAGGGCGCCTACGAGCAGTACTTC. The variable domain in full, completed from reference TRBV7-2 and TRBJ2-7, reads GAGVSQSPSNKVTEKGKDVELRCDPISGHTALYWYRQSLGQGLEFLIYFQGNSAPDKSGLPSDRFSAERTGGSVSTLTIQRTQQEDSAVYLCASSLTRQGAYEQYFGPGTRLTVT.

This clonotype is medium-sized by share. The V call is TRBV27, the J call TRBJ1-5; D is unresolved. Germline V gives CDR1 MNHEY, CDR2 SMNVEV (reference sequence). The CDR3 covers 17 residues. Trimming stripped 0 bases from V and 0 bases from J, with 12 bases between. This CDR3 reads CASSLSWRIYSNQPQHF. The CDR3 DNA follows: TGTGCCAGCAGTTTATCGTGGAGAATCTATAGCAATCAGCCCCAGCATTTT.

In regard to this clonotype: One end of the junction is discordant with germline, which a read error may explain. The chain links TRBV9 to TRBJ1-5; 8 nucleotides line up with TRBD1. The germline V gene has CDR1 SGDLS and CDR2 YYNGEE. CDR3 size: 14 residues. CDR3 region: CASSKTGVDQPHHF. The DNA of the CDR3 is TGTGCCAGCAGCAAGACAGGGGTGGATCAGCCCCACCATTTT.

This clonotype has at least ten counts. Here the CDR3 reads CAISETNQPQHF. The DNA of the CDR3 is TGTGCCATCAGTGAGACAAATCAGCCCCAGCATTTT. J is TRBJ1-5 and V is TRBV10-3; D not resolved. V lost 2 bases to trimming and J lost 4 bases, with 3 bases between them. CDR3 length: 12 residues. Germline lookup yields CDR1 ENHRY and CDR2 SYGVKD.

The V gene is TRBV7-9, the J gene TRBJ1-1; D remains ambiguous. V was pared by 3 bases and J by 2 bases, with 10 bases between. In germline, CDR1 is SEHNR, CDR2 FQNEAQ (reference sequence). This CDR3 spans 14 amino acids. CDR3 amino acids: CASSLTGINTEAFF. As DNA, the CDR3 is TGTGCCAGCAGCTTGACGGGAATAAACACTGAAGCTTTCTTT.

This clonotype showed up just a few times. The J gene is TRBJ2-7, the V gene TRBV7-2; maybe TRBD2 (6 bases). Trimming removed 5 bases from V and 1 base from J, with 12 bases in between. The CDR3 totals 14 residues. CDR1 is SGHTA, CDR2 FQGNSA, per germline. The chain's CDR3 is CASSPARGSYEQYF. CDR3 in DNA: TGTGCCAGCAGCCCCGCTCGGGGGTCCTACGAGCAGTACTTC.

This clonotype occurred many times. V gene TRBV29-1 combines with J gene TRBJ1-5; 8 bases are a match to TRBD1. V dropped 5 bases and J dropped 1; count of bases not matched to a gene: 1. CDR3 size: 13 residues. Germline V lookup: CDR1 SQVTM, CDR2 ANQGSEA. The DNA for the CDR3 is TGCAGCGTTCGGACAGGGAGCAATCAGCCCCAGCATTTT. It encodes CSVRTGSNQPQHF. Drawing the rest from reference TRBV29-1 and TRBJ1-5, the complete variable domain is SAVISQKPSRDICQRGTSLTIQCQVDSQVTMMFWYRQQPGQSLTLIATANQGSEATYESGFVIDKFPISRPNLTFSTLTVSNMSPEDSSIYLCSVRTGSNQPQHFGDGTRLSIL.

In the case of this clonotype: This may come from a read error, since a much larger clone is one base off. The chain recombines TRBV3-1 with TRBJ1-5, with unresolved D. The ends were cut back, 4 bases at V and 7 bases at J, with 11 bases in the middle. CDR1 is LGHDT and CDR2 is YNNKEL in the germline V gene (reference sequence). This CDR3 has 13 residues. The CDR3 DNA sequence: TGTGCCAGCAGCCGAGATCGAGGGCAGCCCCAGCATTTT. It translates to CASSRDRGQPQHF. Combining the CDR3 with reference TRBV3-1 and TRBJ1-5 gives the whole variable domain DTAVSQTPKYLVTQMGNDKSIKCEQNLGHDTMYWYKQDSKKFLKIMFSYNNKELIINETVPNRFSPKSPDKAHLNLHINSLELGDSAVYFCASSRDRGQPQHFGDGTRLSIL.

Only a few counts were recorded for this clonotype. This chain joins TRBV29-1 and TRBJ2-3; D not certain. Trimming pared 3 bases from V and 4 bases from J, leaving 11 bases between. From germline, CDR1 is SQVTM and CDR2 ANQGSEA. The CDR3 contains 13 residues. CDR3 nucleotides: TGCAGCGTTGACACGTTAATGGCAGATACGCAGTATTTT. The encoded protein is CSVDTLMADTQYF.

This clonotype has at least ten counts. The chain links TRBV19 to TRBJ1-1; D is uncertain. Per the germline V gene, CDR1 is LNHDA and CDR2 is SQIVND (reference sequence). Trimming removed 7 bases from V and 1 base from J, with 7 bases in between. The CDR3 is made up of 12 amino acids. CDR3 region: CASTVGNTEAFF. The CDR3 DNA reads TGTGCCAGTACCGTGGGGAACACTGAAGCTTTCTTT.

In its sample, this clonotype was seen many times. V and J are TRBV5-5 and TRBJ2-7, with D possibly matching TRBD2 (6 bases). This CDR3 is 15 amino acids long. Germline V gene lookup returns CDR1 SGHKS and CDR2 YYEKEE (reference sequence). V shed 3 bases and J shed 3 bases, with 16 bases lying between them. CDR3 DNA: TGTGCCAGCAGCTCCCCTGGGGGGAAAAACTACGAGCAGTACTTC. It specifies CASSSPGGKNYEQYF.

This clonotype was counted at least ten times. The chain joins TRBV9 to TRBJ2-5, with D possibly matching TRBD1 (5 bases). Germline V gene lookup returns CDR1 SGDLS and CDR2 YYNGEE. V lost 0 bases, J lost 5 bases, and 14 bases lay in between. CDR3 length: 15 residues. DNA for the CDR3: TGTGCCAGCAGCGTAGACGGACAAGGGCGGGAGACCCAGTACTTC. Protein: CASSVDGQGRETQYF.

This clonotype was recorded many times. The chain combines TRBV20-1 with TRBJ2-1; 8 bases are a match to TRBD1. Trimming at V came to 5 bases and at J to 2 bases, leaving 2 bases not matched to a gene. Germline V CDR1 and CDR2: DFQATT, SNEGSKA (reference sequence). The CDR3 runs 13 residues. CDR3 protein: CSARQGTYNEQFF. CDR3 nucleotides: TGCAGTGCTCGACAGGGGACCTACAATGAGCAGTTCTTC.

The table lists this clonotype with many counts. This sequence joins TRBV19 and TRBJ1-2, with D tentatively TRBD1 (5 bases). Germline V gives CDR1 LNHDA, CDR2 SQIVND (reference sequence). The germline V and J ends were trimmed by 6 bases and 6 bases, with 14 bases remaining between them. CDR3 length equals 13 residues. CDR3 coding DNA: TGTGCCAGTAGGATGGACATCTCGGATGGCTACACCTTC. Encoded protein: CASRMDISDGYTF.